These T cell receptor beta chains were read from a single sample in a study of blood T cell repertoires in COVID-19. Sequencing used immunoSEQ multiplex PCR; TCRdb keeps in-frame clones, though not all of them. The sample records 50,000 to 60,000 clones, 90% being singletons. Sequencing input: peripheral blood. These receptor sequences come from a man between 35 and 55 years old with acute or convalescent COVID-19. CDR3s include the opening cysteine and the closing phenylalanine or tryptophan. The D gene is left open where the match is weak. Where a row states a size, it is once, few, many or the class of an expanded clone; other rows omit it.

CAWGRDAQQPQHF,TGTGCCTGGGGCAGGGATGCCCAACAGCCCCAGCATTTT,once,.,TRBJ1-5,13,TRBV30
CASSLRLAGGGADTQYF,TGTGCCAGCAGCTTGAGGCTAGCGGGAGGAGGGGCAGATACGCAGTATTTT,.,TRBD2,TRBJ2-3,17,TRBV7-2
CASSQGGGRAGEQYF,TGCGCCAGCAGCCAAGGGGGCGGGAGGGCCGGCGAGCAGTACTTC,.,TRBD2,TRBJ2-7,15,TRBV4-1
CASSPGSAGNTIYF,TGTGCCAGTAGTCCAGGGTCAGCCGGAAACACCATATATTTT,.,.,TRBJ1-3,14,TRBV19
CASSGGLAVYNEQFF,TGTGCCAGCAGCGGAGGACTAGCGGTTTACAATGAGCAGTTCTTC,.,TRBD2,TRBJ2-1,15,TRBV9
CASSADRVGTEAFF,TGTGCCAGTAGCGCGGACAGGGTTGGTACTGAAGCTTTCTTT,.,TRBD1,TRBJ1-1,14,TRBV19
CASSNRDIDQETQYF,TGTGCCAGCAGTAACAGGGACATCGACCAAGAGACCCAGTACTTC,.,.,TRBJ2-5,15,TRBV25-1
CASSPRYGYTF,TGTGCCAGCAGTCCTCGCTATGGCTACACCTTC,.,.,TRBJ1-2,11,TRBV6-5
CASSFVEVDKQYF,TGTGCCAGCAGTTTCGTAGAAGTAGACAAGCAGTACTTC,.,.,TRBJ2-7,13,TRBV12-3/TRBV12-4
CASRLAMGQGPYEQYF,TGTGCAAGTCGCTTAGCAATGGGACAGGGACCCTACGAGCAGTACTTC,.,.,TRBJ2-7,16,TRBV12-2
CASSVDGTDYQPQHF,TGTGCCAGCAGCGTAGACGGGACAGATTATCAGCCCCAGCATTTT,.,TRBD1,TRBJ1-5,15,TRBV9
CASSVDPPGGFKETQYF,TGTGCCAGCAGCGTAGACCCCCCTGGCGGATTTAAAGAGACCCAGTACTTC,.,.,TRBJ2-5,17,TRBV9
CASISGESNYGYTF,TGTGCCAGCATTAGCGGGGAGTCTAACTATGGCTACACCTTC,.,.,TRBJ1-2,14,TRBV25-1